This record looks at one T cell receptor beta chain sequence and its context. The assay was immunoSEQ multiplex PCR, and TCRdb's table has in-frame clones only and misses some. The table lists nearly 350,000 clones, about nine tenths of them singletons. The record originates from a study of blood T cell repertoires in COVID-19. Sequencing used peripheral blood. The sequence was obtained from a woman aged 70 to 79 with COVID-19, enrolled during active disease.

Here the CDR3 DNA reads TGTGCCAGCAGCTTACAACTAGCTCAGTTCTTC. Translating it yields CASSLQLAQFF. J is TRBJ2-1 and V is TRBV7-2; D might be TRBD2 (6 bases). Trimming removed 2 bases at V and 13 bases at J, with 9 bases between. CDR3 length equals 11 residues. Germline V lookup: CDR1 SGHTA, CDR2 FQGNSA.